This T cell receptor beta chain derives from a study of response to subunit inactivated influenza vaccine. This clonotype occurred once. The V gene's germline CDR1 is MNHEY and CDR2 SVGAGI. The germline V and J ends were trimmed by 2 bases and 0 bases, with 16 bases remaining between them. CDR3 size: 18 residues. TCRdb redid the calling of the RT-PCR reads with MiXCR, one entry per CDR3 protein. Among 530,000 or so distinct CDR3 sequences, around 15% were seen once, and the ten largest hold 8.5% to 14%. The receptor was isolated from a man aged 50-60 years who received an inactivated influenza vaccine. Here the sequenced sample was PBMCs from blood, taken 11 to 12 days after vaccination. This sequence joins TRBV6-5 and TRBJ2-2; D is ambiguous. CDR3 residues: CASSYAGRARTNTGELFF. The CDR3 DNA reads TGTGCCAGCAGTTACGCCGGACGGGCCAGAACGAACACCGGGGAGCTGTTTTTT.